This T cell receptor (beta chain) came from a study of blood T cells in healthy people across ages. It was with a sample-barcoded 5' primer and a J-beta primer mix that a second PCR of about 7 to 12 cycles was run. Individual samples furnished no less than 2.5 million CDR3-containing paired-end reads apiece. TCRdb analysed the 5' RACE reads with MiXCR anew, one entry per CDR3 protein. Here the sample spans about 1.1 million distinct CDR3 sequences, around two fifths being singletons. General study findings and limits: Relative to aged donors, long-lived donors carried more naive CD4+ cells and displayed higher diversity.

Trimming left V 2 bases short and J 7 bases short, with 6 bases between. Germline V gene data show CDR1 as SGHVS and CDR2 as FQNEAQ. The CDR3 is 12 residues long. This clonotype was observed a single time. Antigen: not known. The sample taken for sequencing was blood. The chain recombines TRBV7-8 with TRBJ2-1, with unresolved D. This receptor was obtained from a man aged 18-30 years in good health. Here the CDR3 reads CASSLTKNEQFF. CDR3 nucleotides: TGTGCCAGCAGCTTAACGAAAAATGAGCAGTTCTTC.